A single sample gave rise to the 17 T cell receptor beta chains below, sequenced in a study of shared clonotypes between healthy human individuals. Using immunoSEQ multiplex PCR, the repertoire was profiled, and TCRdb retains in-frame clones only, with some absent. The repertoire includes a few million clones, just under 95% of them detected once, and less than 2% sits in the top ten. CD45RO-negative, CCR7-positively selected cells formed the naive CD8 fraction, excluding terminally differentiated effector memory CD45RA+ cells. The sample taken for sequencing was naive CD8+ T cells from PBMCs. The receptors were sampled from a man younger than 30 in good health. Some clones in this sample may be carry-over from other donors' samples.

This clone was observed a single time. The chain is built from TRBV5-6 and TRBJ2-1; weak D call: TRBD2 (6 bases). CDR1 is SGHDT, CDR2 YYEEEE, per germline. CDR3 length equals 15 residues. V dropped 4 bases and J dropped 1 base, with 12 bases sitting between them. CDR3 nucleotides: TGTGCCAGCAGCCCAGGAGGGTTTTCCTACAATGAGCAGTTCTTC. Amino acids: CASSPGGFSYNEQFF.

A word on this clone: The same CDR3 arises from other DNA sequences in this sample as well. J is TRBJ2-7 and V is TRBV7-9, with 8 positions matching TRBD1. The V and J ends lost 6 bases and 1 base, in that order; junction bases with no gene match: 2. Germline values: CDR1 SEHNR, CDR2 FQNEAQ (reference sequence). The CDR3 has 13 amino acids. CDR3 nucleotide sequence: TGTGCCAGCAGGGGGACAGGATCCTACGAGCAGTACTTC. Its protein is CASRGTGSYEQYF. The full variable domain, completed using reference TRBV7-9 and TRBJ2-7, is DTGVSQNPRHKITKRGQNVTFRCDPISEHNRLYWYRQTLGQGPEFLTYFQNEAQLEKSRLLSDRFSAERPKGSFSTLEIQRTEQGDSAMYLCASRGTGSYEQYFGPGTRLTVT.

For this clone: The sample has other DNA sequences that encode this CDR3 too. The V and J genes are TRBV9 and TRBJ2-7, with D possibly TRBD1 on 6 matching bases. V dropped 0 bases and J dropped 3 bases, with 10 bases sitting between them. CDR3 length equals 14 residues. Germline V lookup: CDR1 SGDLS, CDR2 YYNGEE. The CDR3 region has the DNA TGTGCCAGCAGCGTAGCGTCAGGGGTCTACGAGCAGTACTTC. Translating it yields CASSVASGVYEQYF.

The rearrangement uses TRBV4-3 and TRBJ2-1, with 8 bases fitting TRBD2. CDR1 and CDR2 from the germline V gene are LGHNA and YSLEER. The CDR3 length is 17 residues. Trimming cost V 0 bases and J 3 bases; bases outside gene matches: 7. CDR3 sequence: CASSQDRGGEIYNEQFF. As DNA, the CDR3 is TGCGCCAGCAGCCAAGATCGGGGGGGAGAGATCTACAATGAGCAGTTCTTC.

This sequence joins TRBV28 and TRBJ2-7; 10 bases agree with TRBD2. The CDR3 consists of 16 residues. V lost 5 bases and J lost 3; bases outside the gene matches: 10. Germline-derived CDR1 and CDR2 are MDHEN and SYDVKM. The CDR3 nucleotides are TGTGCCAGCAGTCCTGCTACTAGCGGGATCTACTACGAGCAGTACTTC. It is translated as CASSPATSGIYYEQYF.

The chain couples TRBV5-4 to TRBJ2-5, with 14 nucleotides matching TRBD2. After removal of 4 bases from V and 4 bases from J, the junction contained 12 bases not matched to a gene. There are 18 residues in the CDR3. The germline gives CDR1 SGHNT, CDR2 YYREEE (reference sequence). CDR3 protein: CASSPGTSGSMGRETQYF. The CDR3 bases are TGTGCCAGCAGCCCCGGGACTAGCGGGAGTATGGGCCGAGAGACCCAGTACTTC.

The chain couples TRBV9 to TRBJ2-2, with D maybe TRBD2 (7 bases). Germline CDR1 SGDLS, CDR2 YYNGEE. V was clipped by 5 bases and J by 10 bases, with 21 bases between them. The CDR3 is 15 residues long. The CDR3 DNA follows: TGTGCCAGCAGTCCATATAGGCGGGGGCCGACGGAGCTGTTTTTT. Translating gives CASSPYRRGPTELFF.

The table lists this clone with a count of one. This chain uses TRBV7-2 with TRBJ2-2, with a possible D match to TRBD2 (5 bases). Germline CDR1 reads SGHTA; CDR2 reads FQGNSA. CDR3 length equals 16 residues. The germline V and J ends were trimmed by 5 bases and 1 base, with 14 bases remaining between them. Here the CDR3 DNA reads TGTGCCAGCAGCGCCCGCTTCGGGGAGAACACCGGGGAGCTGTTTTTT. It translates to CASSARFGENTGELFF. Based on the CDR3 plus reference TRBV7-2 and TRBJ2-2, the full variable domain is GAGVSQSPSNKVTEKGKDVELRCDPISGHTALYWYRQSLGQGLEFLIYFQGNSAPDKSGLPSDRFSAERTGGSVSTLTIQRTQQEDSAVYLCASSARFGENTGELFFGEGSRLTVL.

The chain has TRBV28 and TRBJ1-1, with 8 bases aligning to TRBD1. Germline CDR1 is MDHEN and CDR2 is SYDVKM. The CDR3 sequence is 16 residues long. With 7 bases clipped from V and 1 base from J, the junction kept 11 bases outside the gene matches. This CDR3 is CASTSRMTGENTEAFF. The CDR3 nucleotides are TGTGCCAGCACCTCGAGGATGACAGGGGAGAACACTGAAGCTTTCTTT.

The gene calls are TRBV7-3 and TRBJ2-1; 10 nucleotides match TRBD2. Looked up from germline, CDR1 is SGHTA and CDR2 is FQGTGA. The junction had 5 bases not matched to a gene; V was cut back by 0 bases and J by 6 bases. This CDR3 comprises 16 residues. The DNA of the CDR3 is TGTGCCAGCAGCTTAACAAGCGGGAGGGCCTCCAATGAGCAGTTCTTC. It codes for CASSLTSGRASNEQFF.

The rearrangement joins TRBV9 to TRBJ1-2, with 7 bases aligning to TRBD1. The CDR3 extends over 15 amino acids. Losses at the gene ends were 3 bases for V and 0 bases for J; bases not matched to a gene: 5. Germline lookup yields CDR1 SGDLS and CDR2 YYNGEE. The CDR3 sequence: CASSASGGTNYGYTF. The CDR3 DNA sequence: TGTGCCAGCAGCGCTTCAGGGGGTACTAACTATGGCTACACCTTC.

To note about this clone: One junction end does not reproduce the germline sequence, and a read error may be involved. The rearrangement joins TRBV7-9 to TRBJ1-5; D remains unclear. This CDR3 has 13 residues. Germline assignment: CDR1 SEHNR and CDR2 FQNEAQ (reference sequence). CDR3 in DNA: TGTGCCAGCAGCTCGGGTCACAATCAGCCCCCGCATTTT. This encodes CASSSGHNQPPHF.

CDR3 bases: TGTGCCAGCAGCCAAGTTGAGCGGGGGAGCTACGAGCAGTACTTC. Translating it yields CASSQVERGSYEQYF. V and J are TRBV4-2 and TRBJ2-7, with TRBD2 identical over 8 bases. The CDR3 is 15 amino acids. From germline, CDR1 is LGHNA and CDR2 YNFKEQ. V lost 1 base, J lost 3 bases, and 5 bases stayed unmatched.

CDR3 region: CSAPDRDRPRTEAFF. The CDR3 nucleotides are TGCAGCGCCCCCGACCGGGACAGGCCTCGAACTGAAGCTTTCTTT. V gene TRBV29-1 combines with J gene TRBJ1-1, with 8 bases identical to TRBD1. In germline, CDR1 is SQVTM, CDR2 ANQGSEA. J lost 5 bases, V lost 7 bases, and 15 bases had no gene match. The CDR3 spans 15 residues. The whole variable domain, remainder taken from reference TRBV29-1 and TRBJ1-1, is SAVISQKPSRDICQRGTSLTIQCQVDSQVTMMFWYRQQPGQSLTLIATANQGSEATYESGFVIDKFPISRPNLTFSTLTVSNMSPEDSSIYLCSAPDRDRPRTEAFFGQGTRLTVV.

The CDR3 nucleotides read TGTGCCAGCAGCTTAAGCGGGGGCTCCTACGAGCAGTACTTC. This encodes CASSLSGGSYEQYF. This chain joins TRBV5-8 and TRBJ2-7, with 8 bases identical to TRBD2. The germline gives CDR1 SGHTS, CDR2 YDEGEE. V lost 2 bases to trimming and J lost 0 bases; unmatched junction nucleotides: 1. This CDR3 has 14 amino acids.

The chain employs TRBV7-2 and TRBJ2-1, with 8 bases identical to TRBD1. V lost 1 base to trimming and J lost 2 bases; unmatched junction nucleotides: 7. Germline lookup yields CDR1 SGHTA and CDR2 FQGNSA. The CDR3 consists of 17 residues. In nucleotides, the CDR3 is TGTGCCAGCAGCTTAGGTAAGACAGGGGTGCCCTACAATGAGCAGTTCTTC. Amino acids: CASSLGKTGVPYNEQFF. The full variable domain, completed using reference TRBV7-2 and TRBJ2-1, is GAGVSQSPSNKVTEKGKDVELRCDPISGHTALYWYRQSLGQGLEFLIYFQGNSAPDKSGLPSDRFSAERTGGSVSTLTIQRTQQEDSAVYLCASSLGKTGVPYNEQFFGPGTRLTVL.

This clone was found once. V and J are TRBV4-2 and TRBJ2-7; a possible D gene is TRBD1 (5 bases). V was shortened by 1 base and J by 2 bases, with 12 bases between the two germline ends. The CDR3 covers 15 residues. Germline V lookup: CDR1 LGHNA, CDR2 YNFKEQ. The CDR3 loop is CASSQVVGQAYEQYF. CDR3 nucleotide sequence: TGTGCCAGCAGCCAAGTCGTGGGGCAGGCCTACGAGCAGTACTTC.